This T cell receptor beta chain appears in the sequencing data of a study of blood T cell repertoires in COVID-19. Study at large: Specimens from acute and convalescent COVID-19 originated in the United States, Italy and Spain. PBMCs, B-cell-depleted T cells, or T cells were the source of the cDNA or gDNA that made up the material.

From germline, CDR1 is SEHNR and CDR2 FQNEAQ (reference sequence). This CDR3 has 15 amino acids. Between the trimmed V and J ends, which lost 4 bases and 0 bases, there was a span of 10 bases. This clone has only a few counts. In the source study's methods: Amplification of reference gene primers was used by the study to estimate nucleated cell counts. The data were produced by immunoSEQ multiplex PCR, yet TCRdb's version contains in-frame clones alone and is incomplete. V, J and clone size are those of that table, while D and trimming were read from the DNA. This sample yields about 400,000 clones, of which 85% to 90% are seen a single time; around 2.9% belongs to the top ten.

Sequencing used peripheral blood. The source is a human donor in a cohort sampled during active COVID-19. The chain joins TRBV7-9 to TRBJ1-5; D remains ambiguous. CDR3 loop: CASSSQTDSNQPQHF. DNA for the CDR3: TGTGCCAGCAGCTCACAGACGGATAGCAATCAGCCCCAGCATTTT. Based on the CDR3 plus reference TRBV7-9 and TRBJ1-5, the full variable domain is DTGVSQNPRHKITKRGQNVTFRCDPISEHNRLYWYRQTLGQGPEFLTYFQNEAQLEKSRLLSDRFSAERPKGSFSTLEIQRTEQGDSAMYLCASSSQTDSNQPQHFGDGTRLSIL.